This TCR beta chain appears in the sequencing data of a study of T cells in Graves' hyperthyroidism and ophthalmopathy. This clonotype was counted a few times. Its specificity is not known. Study-level points and caveats: Blood held most thyroid clonotypes expanded above 0.001 frequency.

Amplification yielded TCR beta CDR3 regions, with RNA transcripts as the source. The HTBI primer set was used in a first-round RT-PCR of the TCR CDR3. MiXCR, applied by TCRdb to the multiplex PCR reads, yields one record per CDR3 protein. The table shows 490,000 or so distinct CDR3 sequences, with over 35% occurring only once. The CDR3 is 14 amino acids. The V end lost 0 bases, the J end lost 6 bases, and 9 bases lay between the germline ends. The germline V gene has CDR1 SGHRS and CDR2 YFSETQ. Lactation, pregnancy, other autoimmune disease or uncontrolled infection excluded patients. V is TRBV5-1 and J is TRBJ2-2; D perhaps matches TRBD1 (6 bases). The TCR originated in an adult woman with Graves' disease, either hyperthyroidism or ophthalmopathy (not recorded which). The sequencing sample was made of peripheral blood or thyroid tissue (not recorded which). As DNA, the CDR3 is TGCGCCAGCAGCTTGGGGGACACTCCCGGGGAGCTGTTTTTT. Translating gives CASSLGDTPGELFF.